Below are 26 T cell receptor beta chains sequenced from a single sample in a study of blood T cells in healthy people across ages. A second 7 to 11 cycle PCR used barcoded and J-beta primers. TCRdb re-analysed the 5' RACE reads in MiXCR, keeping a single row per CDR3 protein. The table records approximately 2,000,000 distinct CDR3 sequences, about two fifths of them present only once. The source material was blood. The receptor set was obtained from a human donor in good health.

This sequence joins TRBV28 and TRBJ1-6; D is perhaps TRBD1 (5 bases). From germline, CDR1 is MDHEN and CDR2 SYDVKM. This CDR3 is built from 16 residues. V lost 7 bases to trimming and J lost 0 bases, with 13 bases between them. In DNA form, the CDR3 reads TGTGCCAGCATCCGGGACCGCGGCTCCTATAATTCACCCCTCCACTTT. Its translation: CASIRDRGSYNSPLHF.

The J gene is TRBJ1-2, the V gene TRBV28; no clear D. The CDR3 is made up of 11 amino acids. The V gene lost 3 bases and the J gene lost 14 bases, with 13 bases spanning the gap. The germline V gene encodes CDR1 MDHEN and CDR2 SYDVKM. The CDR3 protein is CASSFEDKRTF. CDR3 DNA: TGTGCCAGCAGTTTTGAGGATAAGAGGACCTTC.

In DNA form, the CDR3 reads TGTGCCAGCAGCCAAGATTGGGGGGGGGCTGAGCAGTTCTTC. It is translated as CASSQDWGGAEQFF. This rearrangement joins TRBV3-1 to TRBJ2-1, with a tentative D call TRBD2 (7 bases). CDR3 length equals 14 residues. V was pared by 0 bases and J by 9 bases, with 12 bases between. Per the germline V gene, CDR1 is LGHDT and CDR2 is YNNKEL (reference sequence).

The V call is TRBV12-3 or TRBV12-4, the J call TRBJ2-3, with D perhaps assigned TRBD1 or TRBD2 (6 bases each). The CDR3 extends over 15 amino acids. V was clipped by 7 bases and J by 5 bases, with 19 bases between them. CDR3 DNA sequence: TGTGCCAGCACACCGGCAGGCAGGGGAGGAGATACGCAGTATTTT. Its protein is CASTPAGRGGDTQYF.

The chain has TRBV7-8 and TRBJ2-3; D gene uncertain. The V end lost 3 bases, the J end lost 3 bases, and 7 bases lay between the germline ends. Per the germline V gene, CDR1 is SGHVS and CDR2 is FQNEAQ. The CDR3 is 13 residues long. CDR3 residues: CASSFMRTDTQYF. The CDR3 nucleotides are TGTGCCAGCAGCTTCATGCGGACAGATACGCAGTATTTT.

Written as DNA, the CDR3 is TGTGCCAGCAGTGAAGCTTGGGGGACAGTGAGGGATGGCTACACCTTC. This encodes CASSEAWGTVRDGYTF. The chain couples TRBV6-1 to TRBJ1-2; 7 bases fit TRBD1. V trimming: 0 bases; J trimming: 6 bases; junction bases outside the gene matches: 10. Germline V gene lookup returns CDR1 MNHNS and CDR2 SASEGT. The length of the CDR3 is 16 residues.

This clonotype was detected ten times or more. Written as DNA, the CDR3 is TGCAGTGCTAGGTGGGGACAGGCCCCCTACGAGCAGTACTTC. It codes for CSARWGQAPYEQYF. The gene calls are TRBV20-1 and TRBJ2-7, with 8 bases identical to TRBD1. The ends lost 3 bases at V and 2 bases at J; junction bases unmatched: 6. The CDR3 extends over 14 amino acids. CDR1 and CDR2 (germline): DFQATT, SNEGSKA (reference sequence).

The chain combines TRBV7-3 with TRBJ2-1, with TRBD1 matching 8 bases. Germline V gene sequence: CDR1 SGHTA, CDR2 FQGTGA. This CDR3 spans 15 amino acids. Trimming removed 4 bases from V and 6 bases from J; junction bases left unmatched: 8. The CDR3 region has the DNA TGTGCCAGCAGCTCGCCGGGACAGGCTATCAATGAGCAGTTCTTC. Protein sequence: CASSSPGQAINEQFF.

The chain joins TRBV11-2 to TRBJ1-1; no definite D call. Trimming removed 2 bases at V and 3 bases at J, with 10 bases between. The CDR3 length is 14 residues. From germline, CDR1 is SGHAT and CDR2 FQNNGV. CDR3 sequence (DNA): TGTGCCAGCAGCTTAATGGGGATAGACACTGAAGCTTTCTTT. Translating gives CASSLMGIDTEAFF. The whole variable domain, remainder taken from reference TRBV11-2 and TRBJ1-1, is EAGVAQSPRYKIIEKRQSVAFWCNPISGHATLYWYQQILGQGPKLLIQFQNNGVVDDSQLPKDRFSAERLKGVDSTLKIQPAKLEDSAVYLCASSLMGIDTEAFFGQGTRLTVV.

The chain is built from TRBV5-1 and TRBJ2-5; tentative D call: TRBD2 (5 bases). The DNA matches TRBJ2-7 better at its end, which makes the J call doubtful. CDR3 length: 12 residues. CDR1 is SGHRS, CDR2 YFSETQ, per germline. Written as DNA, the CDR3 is TGCGCCAGCAGCCGCACTAGTAACGAGCAGTACTTC. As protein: CASSRTSNEQYF.

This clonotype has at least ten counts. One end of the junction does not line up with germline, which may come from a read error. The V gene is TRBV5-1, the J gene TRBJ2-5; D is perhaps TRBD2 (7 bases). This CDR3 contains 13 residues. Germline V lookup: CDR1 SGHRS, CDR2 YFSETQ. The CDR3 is CASSLGGGETQYF. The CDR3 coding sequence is TGTGCCAGCAGCTTAGGGGGAGGGGAGACCCAGTACTTC.

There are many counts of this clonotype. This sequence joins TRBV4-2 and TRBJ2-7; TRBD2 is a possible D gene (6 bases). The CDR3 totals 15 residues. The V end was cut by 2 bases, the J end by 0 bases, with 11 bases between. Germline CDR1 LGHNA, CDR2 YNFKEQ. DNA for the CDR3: TGTGCCAGCAGCCAATTCGGGGGAACCTCCTACGAGCAGTACTTC. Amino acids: CASSQFGGTSYEQYF.

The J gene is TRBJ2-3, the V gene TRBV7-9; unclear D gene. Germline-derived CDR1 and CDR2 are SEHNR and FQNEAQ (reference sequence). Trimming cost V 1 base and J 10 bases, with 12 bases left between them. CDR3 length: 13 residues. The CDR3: CASSLEELGAQYF. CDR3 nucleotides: TGTGCCAGCAGCTTAGAGGAGCTGGGTGCGCAGTATTTT.

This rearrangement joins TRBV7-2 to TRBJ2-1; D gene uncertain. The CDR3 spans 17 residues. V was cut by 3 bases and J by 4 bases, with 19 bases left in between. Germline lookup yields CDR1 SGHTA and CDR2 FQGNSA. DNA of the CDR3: TGTGCCAGCAGCTTTATCACCGGGTCTCAAAGGTACAATGAGCAGTTCTTC. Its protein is CASSFITGSQRYNEQFF. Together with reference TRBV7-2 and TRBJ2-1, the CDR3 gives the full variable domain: GAGVSQSPSNKVTEKGKDVELRCDPISGHTALYWYRQSLGQGLEFLIYFQGNSAPDKSGLPSDRFSAERTGGSVSTLTIQRTQQEDSAVYLCASSFITGSQRYNEQFFGPGTRLTVL.

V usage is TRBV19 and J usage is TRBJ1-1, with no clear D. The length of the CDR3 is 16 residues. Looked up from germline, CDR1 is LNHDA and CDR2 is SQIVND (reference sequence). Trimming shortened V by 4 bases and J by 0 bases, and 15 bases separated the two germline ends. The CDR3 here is CASSTPSVDVNTEAFF. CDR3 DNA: TGTGCCAGTAGTACGCCCTCAGTGGATGTGAACACTGAAGCTTTCTTT.

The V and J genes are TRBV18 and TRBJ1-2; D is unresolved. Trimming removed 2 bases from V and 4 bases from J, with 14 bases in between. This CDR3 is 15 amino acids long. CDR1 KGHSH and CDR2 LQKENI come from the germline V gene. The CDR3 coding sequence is TGTGCCAGCTCACCATCAGTGGCGTTTAGCTATGGCTACACCTTC. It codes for CASSPSVAFSYGYTF.

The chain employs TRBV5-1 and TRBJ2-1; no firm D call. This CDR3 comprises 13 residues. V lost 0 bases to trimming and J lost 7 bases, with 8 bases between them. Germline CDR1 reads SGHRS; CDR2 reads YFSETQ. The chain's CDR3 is CASSLVGQNEQFF. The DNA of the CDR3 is TGCGCCAGCAGCTTGGTCGGGCAAAATGAGCAGTTCTTC. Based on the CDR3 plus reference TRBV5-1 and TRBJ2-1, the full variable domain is KAGVTQTPRYLIKTRGQQVTLSCSPISGHRSVSWYQQTPGQGLQFLFEYFSETQRNKGNFPGRFSGRQFSNSRSEMNVSTLELGDSALYLCASSLVGQNEQFFGPGTRLTVL.

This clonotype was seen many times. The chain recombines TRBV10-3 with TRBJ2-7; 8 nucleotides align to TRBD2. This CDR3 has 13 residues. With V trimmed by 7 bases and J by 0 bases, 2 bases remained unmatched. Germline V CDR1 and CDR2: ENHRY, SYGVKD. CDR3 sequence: CAINSGGSYEQYF. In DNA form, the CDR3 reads TGTGCCATCAACAGCGGGGGCTCCTACGAGCAGTACTTC.

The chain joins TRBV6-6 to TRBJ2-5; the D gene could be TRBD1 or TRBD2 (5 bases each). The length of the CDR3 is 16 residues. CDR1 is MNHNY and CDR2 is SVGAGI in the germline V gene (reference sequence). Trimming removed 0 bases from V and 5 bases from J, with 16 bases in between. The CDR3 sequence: CASSYSSRDGWETQYF. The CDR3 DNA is TGTGCCAGCAGTTACTCGAGCAGGGACGGGTGGGAGACCCAGTACTTC.

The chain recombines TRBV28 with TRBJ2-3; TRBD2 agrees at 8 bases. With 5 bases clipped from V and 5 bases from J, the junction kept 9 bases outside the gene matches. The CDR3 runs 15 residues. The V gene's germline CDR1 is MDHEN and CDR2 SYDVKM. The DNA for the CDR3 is TGTGCCAGCAGTCCCTGGACTAGCAGGGGAGATACGCAGTATTTT. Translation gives CASSPWTSRGDTQYF. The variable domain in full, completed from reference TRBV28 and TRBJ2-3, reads DVKVTQSSRYLVKRTGEKVFLECVQDMDHENMFWYRQDPGLGLRLIYFSYDVKMKEKGDIPEGYSVSREKKERFSLILESASTNQTSMYLCASSPWTSRGDTQYFGPGTRLTVL.

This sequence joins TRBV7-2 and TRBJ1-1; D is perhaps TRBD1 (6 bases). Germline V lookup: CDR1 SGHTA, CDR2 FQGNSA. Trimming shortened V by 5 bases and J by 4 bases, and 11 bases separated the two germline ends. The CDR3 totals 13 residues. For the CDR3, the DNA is TGTGCCAGCAGCCGGGGGGGCGTCACTGAAGCTTTCTTT. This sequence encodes CASSRGGVTEAFF.

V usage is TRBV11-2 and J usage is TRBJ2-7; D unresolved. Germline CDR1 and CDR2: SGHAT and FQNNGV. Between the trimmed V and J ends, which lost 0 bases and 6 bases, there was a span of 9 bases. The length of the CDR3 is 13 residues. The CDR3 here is CASSLDRTGEQYF. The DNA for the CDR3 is TGTGCCAGCAGCTTAGACAGGACGGGCGAGCAGTACTTC.

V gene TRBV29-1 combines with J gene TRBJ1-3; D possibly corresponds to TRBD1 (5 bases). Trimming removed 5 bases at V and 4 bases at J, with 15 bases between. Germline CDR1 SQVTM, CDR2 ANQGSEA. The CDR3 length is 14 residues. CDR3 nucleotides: TGCAGCGTTTCCCCCGGGGGAACGGGAAACACCATATATTTT. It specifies CSVSPGGTGNTIYF.

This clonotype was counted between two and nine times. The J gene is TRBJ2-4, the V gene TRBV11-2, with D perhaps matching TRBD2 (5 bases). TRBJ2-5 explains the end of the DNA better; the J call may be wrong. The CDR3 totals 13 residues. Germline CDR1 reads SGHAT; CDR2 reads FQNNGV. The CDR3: CASSRTSYETQYF. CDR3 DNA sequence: TGTGCCAGCAGCCGAACTAGTTATGAGACCCAGTACTTC.

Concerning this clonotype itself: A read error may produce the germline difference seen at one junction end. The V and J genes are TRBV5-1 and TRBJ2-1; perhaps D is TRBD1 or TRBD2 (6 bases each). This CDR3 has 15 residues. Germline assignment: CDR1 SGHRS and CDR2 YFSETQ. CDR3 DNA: TGTGCCAGCAGCTTGGGGGCCGGGACTTACAATGAGCAGTTCTTC. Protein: CASSLGAGTYNEQFF.

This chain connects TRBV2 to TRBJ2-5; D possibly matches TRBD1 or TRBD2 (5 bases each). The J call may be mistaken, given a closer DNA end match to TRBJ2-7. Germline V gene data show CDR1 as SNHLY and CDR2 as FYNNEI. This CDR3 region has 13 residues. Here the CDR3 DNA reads TGTGCCAGCAAGACGGGGCGTAGGGACGAGCAGTACTTC. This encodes CASKTGRRDEQYF.